This TCR beta chain stems from a study of human T cells and chemical hapten exposure. General observations from the study: Relative to control repertoires, expanded TCRs gave rise to significantly more large CDR3 similarity clusters. Unchanged with DPC sensitization were TCRs above 1 in 1000 frequency.

This sample's time point: pre-sensitization, week 0. The treatment denotes: therapeutic diphenylcyclopropenone sensitization with weekly scalp DPC. Total RNA came from unfractionated whole blood. In the case of this clonotype: What it binds is unknown.

TCRdb used MiXCR to reprocess the RACE reads, holding one entry per CDR3 protein. Here the sample spans roughly 100,000 distinct CDR3 sequences, 12% being singletons. Germline lookup yields CDR1 DFQATT and CDR2 SNEGSKA (reference sequence). The CDR3 is made up of 14 amino acids. The V end lost 6 bases, the J end lost 6 bases, and 21 bases lay between the germline ends. The chain couples TRBV20-1 to TRBJ2-7, with D perhaps TRBD2 (6 bases). Sequenced material: whole blood, taken in connection with sensitization to the hapten diphenylcyclopropenone (DPC). The receptor was derived from a woman in her forties or fifties with alopecia areata. Some clones in this sample may be carry-over from other donors' samples. This CDR3 is CSALEGGSGSEQYF. CDR3 coding DNA: TGCAGTGCCCTGGAAGGAGGGAGCGGGTCCGAGCAGTACTTC.